The T cell receptor beta chain under discussion was sequenced for a study of siplizumab effects on memory and regulatory T cells. Notes on the study in general: Solely a minor proportion of alloreactive clones could be assigned to unstimulated subsets.

Regarding this clone: The antigen is not known.

Germline CDR1 reads LNHDA; CDR2 reads SQIVND (reference sequence). This CDR3 is built from 14 residues. Between the trimmed V and J ends, which lost 1 base and 6 bases, there was a span of 9 bases. In each sample, around 96,000 TCR templates were assayed. Using immunoSEQ multiplex PCR, the repertoire was profiled, and TCRdb retains in-frame clones only, with some absent. The sample carries some 7,000 clones, approximately 70% recorded once. The receptor was isolated from a human donor in good health. The V call is TRBV19, the J call TRBJ2-2; maybe TRBD1 (5 bases). The sample taken for sequencing was effector memory CD8+ T cells sorted from blood. Subset specified: unstimulated CD8+ effector memory T cells. The CDR3 DNA follows: TGTGCCAGTAGTATAGGCAGGGCGGCCGGGGAGCTGTTTTTT. This codes for CASSIGRAAGELFF.